The sequence of this T cell receptor (beta chain) was determined in a study of blood T cell repertoires in COVID-19. Study details: Acute-phase and convalescent COVID-19 samples originated in the United States, Italy and Spain. Sources were T cells, B-cell-depleted T cells, or PBMCs; the material itself was cDNA or gDNA.

The CDR3 sequence is 17 residues long. Germline CDR1 reads SGHVS; CDR2 reads FNYEAQ. V was pared by 5 bases and J by 1 base, with 10 bases of the junction left unmatched. The protocol was immunoSEQ multiplex PCR, while the TCRdb copy is restricted to in-frame clones and leaves out a portion. The data show some 300,000 clones, over 80% seen once. Seattle's cohort entered during active infection and was followed longitudinally. The source is a woman between 45 and 60 years old with COVID-19, enrolled during active disease. The gene calls are TRBV7-6 and TRBJ1-1; TRBD1 matches at 10 bases. The sample taken for sequencing was peripheral blood. The CDR3 nucleotides are TGTGCCAGCAGCCTGGTTTTCGGGGACAGGGGGAACACTGAAGCTTTCTTT. Translated, it gives CASSLVFGDRGNTEAFF.